These 21 T cell receptor beta chains were all obtained from the same sample, sequenced in a study of cytomegalovirus exposure and HLA in healthy donors. The study ran its PCR with 60 Vbeta and 13 Jbeta primers. The repertoire was sequenced with immunoSEQ multiplex PCR; TCRdb's copy has only in-frame clones and lacks some. The sample carries 100,000 to 150,000 clones, under 85% recorded once. The sequenced sample consisted of PBMCs. These receptor sequences come from a male donor in good health and CMV-seropositive.

The rearrangement uses TRBV4-2 and TRBJ1-4; D is unclear. Trimming removed 1 base from V and 0 bases from J, with 9 bases in between. In germline, CDR1 is LGHNA, CDR2 YNFKEQ. This CDR3 region has 16 residues. The CDR3 sequence: CASSQATAATNEKLFF. The CDR3 DNA reads TGTGCCAGCAGCCAAGCAACAGCTGCAACTAATGAAAAACTGTTTTTT.

The V call is TRBV25-1, the J call TRBJ2-3, with 9 bases lining up with TRBD1. Trimming removed 7 bases from V and 4 bases from J; junction bases left unmatched: 6. The CDR3 loop spans 14 amino acids. In germline, CDR1 is MGHDK, CDR2 SYGVNS. The CDR3 nucleotides read TGTGCCAGCACAGACAGGGGGAGGGCAGATACGCAGTATTTT. Its translation is CASTDRGRADTQYF.

This rearrangement joins TRBV19 to TRBJ1-2, with a possible D match to TRBD1 (5 bases). In germline, CDR1 is LNHDA, CDR2 SQIVND (reference sequence). This CDR3 spans 12 amino acids. With 10 bases removed from V and 4 bases from J, the gap between germline ends came to 13 bases. The CDR3 spells CATLGPAYGYTF. The CDR3 DNA reads TGTGCCACCTTGGGGCCAGCCTATGGCTACACCTTC.

The rearrangement links TRBV5-5 to TRBJ1-4; 11 nucleotides align to TRBD1. CDR1 and CDR2 from the germline V gene are SGHKS and YYEKEE (reference sequence). V lost 3 bases to trimming and J lost 8 bases; unmatched junction nucleotides: 6. This CDR3 is built from 15 residues. The DNA of the CDR3 is TGTGCCAGCAGCTGGGACAGGGGGGATGGGGAAAAACTGTTTTTT. Its protein is CASSWDRGDGEKLFF.

The chain combines TRBV19 with TRBJ2-7; perhaps TRBD2 as D (6 bases). Between the trimmed V and J ends, which lost 7 bases and 5 bases, there was a span of 18 bases. The CDR3 length is 14 residues. Germline V CDR1 and CDR2: LNHDA, SQIVND (reference sequence). The CDR3 protein is CASTAGWGFDEQYF. Written as DNA, the CDR3 is TGTGCCAGTACCGCGGGATGGGGTTTTGACGAGCAGTACTTC.

This chain uses TRBV28 with TRBJ2-3, with 12 nucleotides matching TRBD2. The CDR3 has 16 residues. Germline values: CDR1 MDHEN, CDR2 SYDVKM. The ends lost 2 bases at V and 4 bases at J; junction bases unmatched: 4. CDR3 nucleotide sequence: TGTGCCAGCAGTTTAGAACTAGCGGGAGGTTCAGATACGCAGTATTTT. It encodes CASSLELAGGSDTQYF.

The DNA of the CDR3 is TGTGCCAGTAGCATGAAGGACAGGACCTATGGCTACACCTTC. This codes for CASSMKDRTYGYTF. The chain joins TRBV19 to TRBJ1-2, with 7 bases identical to TRBD1. V dropped 6 bases and J dropped 4; count of bases not matched to a gene: 8. Germline CDR1 reads LNHDA; CDR2 reads SQIVND (reference sequence). There are 14 residues in the CDR3.

V gene TRBV29-1 combines with J gene TRBJ2-7; D is perhaps TRBD1 (6 bases). The CDR3 has 16 amino acids. Trimming left V 7 bases short and J 2 bases short, with 24 bases between. Germline V gives CDR1 SQVTM, CDR2 ANQGSEA. CDR3 in DNA: TGCAGCGACCTTTACCGTACAGGGCGTCAAGCCTACGAGCAGTACTTC. Translated: CSDLYRTGRQAYEQYF.

V usage is TRBV6-6 and J usage is TRBJ2-7; 7 nucleotides align to TRBD1. CDR3 length: 14 residues. Germline V gene sequence: CDR1 MNHNY, CDR2 SVGAGI (reference sequence). Trimming cost V 0 bases and J 6 bases; bases outside gene matches: 5. For the CDR3, the DNA is TGTGCCAGCAGTTACTCAAGGGGGCTCTCCGAGCAGTACTTC. This translates into CASSYSRGLSEQYF.

The V and J genes are TRBV19 and TRBJ1-1; the D is unclear. Trimming shortened V by 5 bases and J by 0 bases, and 7 bases separated the two germline ends. The CDR3 length is 13 residues. Looked up from germline, CDR1 is LNHDA and CDR2 is SQIVND (reference sequence). This chain's CDR3 is CASSPQMNTEAFF. The DNA of the CDR3 is TGTGCCAGTAGTCCACAGATGAACACTGAAGCTTTCTTT.

On this clone: A read error may produce the germline difference seen at one junction end. This chain uses TRBV30 with TRBJ2-6, with a tentative D call TRBD1 (5 bases). CDR1 and CDR2 (germline): GTSNPN, SVGIG (reference sequence). The CDR3 runs to 17 residues. For the CDR3, the DNA is TGTGCCTGGAGTGGACGGAGATGGAGTACTGGGGCCAACGGCCTGACTTTC. It is translated as CAWSGRRWSTGANGLTF.

The chain couples TRBV9 to TRBJ2-3; 9 bases line up with TRBD1. Looked up from germline, CDR1 is SGDLS and CDR2 is YYNGEE. J was trimmed by 4 bases and V by 1 base; bases with no gene match: 4. The CDR3 contains 15 residues. In nucleotides, the CDR3 is TGTGCCAGCAGCGTACGGGACAGGGTCGCAGATACGCAGTATTTT. Translation: CASSVRDRVADTQYF.

This clone showed up just a few times. The J gene is TRBJ1-3, the V gene TRBV7-9, with unresolved D. V was trimmed by 5 bases and J by 2 bases, leaving 16 bases between them. Germline assignment: CDR1 SEHNR and CDR2 FQNEAQ (reference sequence). The CDR3 is 16 residues long. CDR3 sequence (DNA): TGTGCCAGCAGCCCCGGCGCGTGGGAGGCTGGAAACACCATATATTTT. Translating gives CASSPGAWEAGNTIYF.

The chain combines TRBV2 with TRBJ1-4; 7 bases are a match to TRBD1. Germline loops: CDR1 SNHLY, CDR2 FYNNEI. The CDR3 has 16 residues. V trimming: 4 bases; J trimming: 7 bases; junction bases outside the gene matches: 12. CDR3 in DNA: TGTGCCAGCAGTGCATTACAGGGGCGGTCGAGTGAAAAACTGTTTTTT. Protein sequence: CASSALQGRSSEKLFF.

The chain links TRBV9 to TRBJ2-3; 9 bases match TRBD2. This CDR3 comprises 13 residues. Germline CDR1 reads SGDLS; CDR2 reads YYNGEE. The V gene end was trimmed by 5 bases and the J gene end by 6 bases; junction bases not matched to a gene: 4. The CDR3 nucleotides are TGTGCCAGCAGTGGGACTAGCTGGGATACGCAGTATTTT. The encoded protein is CASSGTSWDTQYF.

This chain connects TRBV5-1 to TRBJ2-5; 8 bases align to TRBD1. The CDR3 spans 14 residues. Per the germline V gene, CDR1 is SGHRS and CDR2 is YFSETQ. V was clipped by 4 bases and J by 5 bases; unmatched bases: 7. The CDR3 is CASSPANRGETQYF. The CDR3 DNA sequence: TGCGCCAGCAGCCCAGCTAACAGGGGGGAGACCCAGTACTTC.

Concerning this clone: The junction differs from germline at one of its ends, possibly a read error. The V and J genes are TRBV7-9 and TRBJ1-2, with a possible D match to TRBD1 (5 bases). CDR3 length: 13 amino acids. Per the germline V gene, CDR1 is SEHNR and CDR2 is FQNEAQ (reference sequence). CDR3 in amino acids: CASSLVSGTLDLF. The CDR3 DNA follows: TGTGCCAGCAGCTTAGTTTCCGGGACTTTAGATCTATTC.

The rearrangement joins TRBV9 to TRBJ1-3; D call uncertain. This CDR3 has 13 amino acids. Germline-derived CDR1 and CDR2 are SGDLS and YYNGEE. V lost 4 bases and J lost 0, with 5 bases in between. The CDR3 sequence: CASSPYSGNTIYF. The CDR3 DNA reads as TGTGCCAGCAGCCCGTACTCTGGAAACACCATATATTTT.

The gene calls are TRBV28 and TRBJ1-2, with a weak D call TRBD1 (5 bases). V was trimmed by 5 bases and J by 9 bases, leaving 16 bases between them. The germline gives CDR1 MDHEN, CDR2 SYDVKM. The CDR3 loop spans 13 amino acids. This CDR3 is CASSDDSLSSYTF. The CDR3 DNA is TGTGCCAGCAGTGACGACAGCCTTAGTAGCTACACCTTC.

V gene TRBV5-6 combines with J gene TRBJ1-4; TRBD1 matches at 8 bases. The V gene's germline CDR1 is SGHDT and CDR2 YYEEEE. This CDR3 region has 15 residues. J was trimmed by 7 bases and V by 3 bases; bases with no gene match: 8. For the CDR3, the DNA is TGTGCCAGCAGCTCTCCAGGGGGCGAGGGTGAAAAACTGTTTTTT. It yields the protein CASSSPGGEGEKLFF. The entire variable domain, with the rest obtained from reference TRBV5-6 and TRBJ1-4, is as follows: DAGVTQSPTHLIKTRGQQVTLRCSPKSGHDTVSWYQQALGQGPQFIFQYYEEEERQRGNFPDRFSGHQFPNYSSELNVNALLLGDSALYLCASSSPGGEGEKLFFGSGTQLSVL.

The V gene is TRBV5-1, the J gene TRBJ2-7, with 16 bases fitting TRBD2. The germline gives CDR1 SGHRS, CDR2 YFSETQ. This CDR3 is 14 amino acids long. J gave up 7 bases and V 5 bases, and 3 bases lay outside the gene matches. In DNA form, the CDR3 reads TGCGCCAGCAGTTCGGGACTAGCGGGAGGGGAGCAGTACTTC. This translates into CASSSGLAGGEQYF.